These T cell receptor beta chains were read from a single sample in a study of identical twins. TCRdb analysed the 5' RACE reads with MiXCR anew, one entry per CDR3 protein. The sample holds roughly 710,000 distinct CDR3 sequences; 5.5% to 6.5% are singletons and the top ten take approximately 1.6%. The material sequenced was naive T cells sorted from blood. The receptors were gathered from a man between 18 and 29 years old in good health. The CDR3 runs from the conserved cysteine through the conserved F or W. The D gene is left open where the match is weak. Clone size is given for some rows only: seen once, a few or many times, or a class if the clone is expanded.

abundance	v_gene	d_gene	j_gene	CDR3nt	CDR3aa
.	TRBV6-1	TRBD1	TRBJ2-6	TGTGCCAGCAGACCCGGGACAGGGGGCGGGTCTGGGGCCAACGTCCTGACTTTC	CASRPGTGGGSGANVLTF
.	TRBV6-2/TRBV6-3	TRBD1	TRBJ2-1	TGTGCCAGCAGTCCCGGGGACAGGGTTGTCTCCTACAATGAGCAGTTCTTC	CASSPGDRVVSYNEQFF
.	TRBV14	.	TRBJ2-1	TGTGCCAGCAGCCAAAACCTAGGGCATGAGCAGTTCTTC	CASSQNLGHEQFF
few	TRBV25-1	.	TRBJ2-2	TGTGCCAGCCCAAAAGCAGGTCTAGTAACGATCGCCGGGGAGCTGTTTTTT	CASPKAGLVTIAGELFF
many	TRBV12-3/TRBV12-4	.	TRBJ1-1	TGTGCCAGCAGTTTAGAGGCAGGGAGGAACACTGAAGCTTTCTTT	CASSLEAGRNTEAFF
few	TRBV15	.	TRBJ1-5	TGTGCCACCAGCATTCAGAGAAGCAATCAGCCCCAGCATTTT	CATSIQRSNQPQHF
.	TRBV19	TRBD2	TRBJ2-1	TGTGCCACAGCTAGGCGGGAGGCCCGCTACAATGAGCAGTTCTTC	CATARREARYNEQFF
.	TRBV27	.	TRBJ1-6	TGTGCCAGCAGTTTGGCGGGGGCTGTAGGTTCACCCCTCCACTTT	CASSLAGAVGSPLHF
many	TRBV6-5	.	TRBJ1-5	TGTGCCAGCAGTTACTCCCTTCCCCCCGGGGTAACCCATCAGCCCCAGCATTTT	CASSYSLPPGVTHQPQHF
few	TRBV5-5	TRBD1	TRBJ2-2	TGTGCCAGCAGCTTGGGACAGGGGGGACGTGGGGAGCTGTTTTTT	CASSLGQGGRGELFF
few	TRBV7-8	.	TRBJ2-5	TGTGCCAGCAGCTTAGCCGTTCGCCAGTACCAAGAGACCCAGTACTTC	CASSLAVRQYQETQYF
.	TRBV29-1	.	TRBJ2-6	TGCAGCGTTGTAGGCCTCTCTGGGGCCAACGTCCTGACTTTC	CSVVGLSGANVLTF
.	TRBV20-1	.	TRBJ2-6	TGCAGTGCTAGAGTGTCGGGCAGCTCTGGGGCCAACGTCCTGACTTTC	CSARVSGSSGANVLTF
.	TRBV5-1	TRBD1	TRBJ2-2	TGCGCCAGCAGCGTCAGACAGGGATCGGCCGGGGAGCTGTTTTTT	CASSVRQGSAGELFF
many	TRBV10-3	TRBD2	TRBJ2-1	TGTGCAGCCGATCTAGCGGGAGGTTCGTATGAGCAGTTCTTC	CAADLAGGSYEQFF
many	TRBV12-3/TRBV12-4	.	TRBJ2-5	TGTGCCAGCAGTTTGGAGGGTCTACCGACCAAAGAGACCCAGTACTTC	CASSLEGLPTKETQYF
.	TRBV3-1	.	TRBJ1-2	TGTGCCAGCAGTGAGACACGGGCCTCTGGCTACACCTTC	CASSETRASGYTF
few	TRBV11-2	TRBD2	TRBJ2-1	TGTGCCAGCAGCCACCTCGGACTAGCGGAGACCGAGCAGTTCTTC	CASSHLGLAETEQFF
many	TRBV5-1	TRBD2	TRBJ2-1	TGCGCCAGCAGCTTGAATGAACGGGCCTCGGGAGGGAGCAATGAGCAGTTCTTC	CASSLNERASGGSNEQFF
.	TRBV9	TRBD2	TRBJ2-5	TGTGCCAGCAGCGGGGGCACTAGCGGCCGTCGGGAGACCCAGTACTTC	CASSGGTSGRRETQYF
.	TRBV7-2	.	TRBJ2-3	TGTGCCAGCAGCTTATCTATAAACAGAGATACGCAGTATTTT	CASSLSINRDTQYF
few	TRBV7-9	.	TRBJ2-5	TGTGCCAGCCGACTCCAGGGGCAAGAGACCCAGTACTTC	CASRLQGQETQYF
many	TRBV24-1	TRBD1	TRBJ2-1	TGTGCCACCAGTCCTAGCCGGGACAGGGACGTCAATGAGCAGTTCTTC	CATSPSRDRDVNEQFF